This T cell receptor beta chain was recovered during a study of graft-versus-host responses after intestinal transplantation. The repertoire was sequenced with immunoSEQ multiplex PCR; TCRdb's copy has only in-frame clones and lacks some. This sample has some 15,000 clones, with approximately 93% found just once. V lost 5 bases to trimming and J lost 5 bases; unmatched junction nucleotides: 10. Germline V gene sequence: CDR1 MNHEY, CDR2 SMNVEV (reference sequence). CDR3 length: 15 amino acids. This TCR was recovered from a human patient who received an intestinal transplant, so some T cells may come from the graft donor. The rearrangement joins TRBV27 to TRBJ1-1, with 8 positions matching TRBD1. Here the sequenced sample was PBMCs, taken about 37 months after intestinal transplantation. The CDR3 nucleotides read TGTGCCAGCAGTCCGACCGGACAGGGAGGGACTGAAGCTTTCTTT. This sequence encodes CASSPTGQGGTEAFF.